Listed below are T cell receptor beta chains from one sample, sequenced in a study of cytomegalovirus exposure and HLA in healthy donors. Method: immunoSEQ multiplex PCR; TCRdb's copy keeps in-frame clones and lacks some. Of some 150,000 clones in the sample, approximately 74% are singletons; the top ten hold 2.5% to 3%. The specimen was PBMCs. The receptor set was obtained from a woman aged 25 to 45 in good health and CMV-seronegative. CDR3s include the opening cysteine and the closing phenylalanine or tryptophan. A D gene is named only where the DNA matches it firmly. Where a row states a size, it is once, few, many or the class of an expanded clone; other rows omit it.

TRBD1,TRBV5-1,TRBJ1-5,-,TGCGCCAGCAGCTTGGAGGGACAGGGAGTTCAGCCCCAGCATTTT,CASSLEGQGVQPQHF
-,TRBV7-2,TRBJ2-7,-,TGTGCCAGCAGCCACATCGCGGGCGAGCAGTACTTC,CASSHIAGEQYF
-,TRBV11-1,TRBJ2-3,-,TGTGCCAGCAGCTCCCTAGCCTTGGATACGCAGTATTTT,CASSSLALDTQYF
TRBD1,TRBV13,TRBJ1-6,few,TGTGCCAGCAGCTTAGTGGGACAGGGCACCTCACCCCTCCACTTT,CASSLVGQGTSPLHF
-,TRBV5-4,TRBJ2-2,-,TGTGCCAGCAGCTTGGGATTAGCGGACACCGGGGAGCTGTTTTTT,CASSLGLADTGELFF
-,TRBV7-2,TRBJ1-6,-,TGTGCCAGCAGCTCACCCTCGGGGGATAGCTCCTATAATTCACCCCTCCACTTT,CASSSPSGDSSYNSPLHF
TRBD2,TRBV5-4,TRBJ2-3,-,TGTGCCAGCAGCTACGGACTAGCGGGGGCCGGGCATACGCAGTATTTT,CASSYGLAGAGHTQYF
-,TRBV4-1,TRBJ2-3,-,TGCGCCAGCAGCCAAGAATTAGTCCGGGAGGATACGCAGTATTTT,CASSQELVREDTQYF
TRBD2,TRBV19,TRBJ2-5,-,TGTGCCAGTAGTGGACTAGCGGGGGAGACCCAGTACTTC,CASSGLAGETQYF
-,TRBV4-1,TRBJ2-1,-,TGCGCCAGCAGCCAAGAGACCGGGACTTTCTACAATGAGCAGTTCTTC,CASSQETGTFYNEQFF
-,TRBV7-9,TRBJ1-1,few,TGTGCCAGCAGCTTAGCACAGACGGACACTGAAGCTTTCTTT,CASSLAQTDTEAFF
-,TRBV5-4,TRBJ1-6,-,TGTGCCAGCAGCTTGAGGACTCTTGATTCACCCCTCCACTTT,CASSLRTLDSPLHF
-,TRBV29-1,TRBJ2-3,few,TGCAGCGTTGAAATTCGGGGAGATACGCAGTATTTT,CSVEIRGDTQYF
-,TRBV5-6,TRBJ1-1,-,TGTGCCAGCAGCGGGGTCACAGGACAGCGAAGTTCTGAAGCTTTCTTT,CASSGVTGQRSSEAFF
TRBD1,TRBV4-1,TRBJ1-2,-,TGCGCCAGCAGCCAGGAGGGACAGACCTACTATGGCTACACCTTC,CASSQEGQTYYGYTF
-,TRBV2,TRBJ1-6,-,TGTGCCAGCAGTGAATCCCCGGGAGGAATCACCCCACCCCTCCACTTT,CASSESPGGITPPLHF
-,TRBV18,TRBJ2-5,-,TGTGCCAGCTCACCATGGTCGGGGAACCAAGAGACCCAGTACTTC,CASSPWSGNQETQYF
-,TRBV10-3,TRBJ2-5,-,TGTGCCATCAGTGAGTCGAGGGCAGAAGAGACCCAGTACTTC,CAISESRAEETQYF
-,TRBV28,TRBJ1-1,-,TGTGCCAGCAGCCTGGGAGGGGAGAACACTGAAGCTTTCTTT,CASSLGGENTEAFF
TRBD1,TRBV6-1,TRBJ2-4,few,TGTGCCAGCAGGGAAACCGGGACAGGCCTAAACATTCAGTACTTC,CASRETGTGLNIQYF
-,TRBV12-5,TRBJ2-2,-,TGTGCTAGTGGTTTCACCCTGGGGAGCGTAGCGAACACCGGGGAGCTGTTTTTT,CASGFTLGSVANTGELFF
-,TRBV7-9,TRBJ1-1,-,TGTGCCAGCTCCGGGGGAGCGAACACTGAAGCTTTCTTT,CASSGGANTEAFF
-,TRBV7-9,TRBJ2-7,once,TGTGCCAGCAGCTTGGGGACTCCGGCCGCCTACGAGCAGTACTTC,CASSLGTPAAYEQYF
TRBD2,TRBV13,TRBJ2-3,-,TGTGCCAGCAGCTTATTGCGCGGGAGCGCAGATACGCAGTATTTT,CASSLLRGSADTQYF
-,TRBV11-2,TRBJ2-6,few,TGTGCCAGCAGCCGAGGGACATCTCCTGGGGCCAACGTCCTGACTTTC,CASSRGTSPGANVLTF
-,TRBV7-9,TRBJ2-7,few,TGTGCCAGCAGCTTAGTACAGTCCTACGAGCAGTACTTC,CASSLVQSYEQYF
-,TRBV29-1,TRBJ2-3,-,TGCAGCGTTGAAGCGTCAGGGAGCACAGATACGCAGTATTTT,CSVEASGSTDTQYF
TRBD2,TRBV5-1,TRBJ2-3,-,TGTGCCAGCAGCTTGCGGGAGGAAGTTACAGATACGCAGTATTTT,CASSLREEVTDTQYF
TRBD1,TRBV7-7,TRBJ2-3,-,TGTGCTAGCAGCTCAACCACAGGGGGGGATACGCAGTATTTT,CASSSTTGGDTQYF
-,TRBV5-1,TRBJ2-5,-,TGCGCCAGCAGCTCCAAGACCCCTGGGGGGGAGACCCAGTACTTC,CASSSKTPGGETQYF
-,TRBV9,TRBJ2-2,-,TGTGCCAGCAGCGAAGGTACGGGGGCGAACACCGGGGAGCTGTTTTTT,CASSEGTGANTGELFF
-,TRBV19,TRBJ2-1,-,TGTGCCAGTAGTCCCAGTTACAATGAGCAGTTCTTC,CASSPSYNEQFF
-,TRBV2,TRBJ1-6,once,TGTGCCAGCAGTGACGACAGGCCGGAGGCCCTCCACTTT,CASSDDRPEALHF
-,TRBV28,TRBJ2-6,-,TGTGCCAGCAGTTTATGGGGACGGGACATTTACGACTCTGGGGCCAACGTCCTGACTTTC,CASSLWGRDIYDSGANVLTF
-,TRBV7-2,TRBJ2-5,few,TGTGCCAGCAGCACCCTTTCGGGAGGAGGGGGGGTAAGGGAAGAGACCCAGTACTTC,CASSTLSGGGGVREETQYF
-,TRBV28,TRBJ1-4,-,TGTGCCAGCAGTTTTGGCTCGCCGGGGGGCCCGACCGAAAAACTGTTTTTT,CASSFGSPGGPTEKLFF
-,TRBV5-5,TRBJ1-6,-,TGTGCCAGCAGCCTAAACGACGGGATGAGCTCCTATAATTCACCCCTCCACTTT,CASSLNDGMSSYNSPLHF
-,TRBV10-3,TRBJ1-2,-,TGTGCCATCAGTGAGAGACAGGTTGTTAACTATGGCTACACCTTC,CAISERQVVNYGYTF
-,TRBV28,TRBJ1-3,-,TGTGCCAGCAGTTTAGGGGGGGGTGGAAACACCATATATTTT,CASSLGGGGNTIYF
TRBD2,TRBV5-4,TRBJ2-3,few,TGTGCCAGCAGCTTGGGAAGCGGGAGTACAGATACGCAGTATTTT,CASSLGSGSTDTQYF
TRBD2,TRBV28,TRBJ2-3,once,TGTGCCAGCAGTTTATGGTCTAGCGGGAGGCCAAGCACAGATACGCAGTATTTT,CASSLWSSGRPSTDTQYF